This T cell receptor beta chain was profiled in a study of blood T cell repertoires in COVID-19 (dated by TCRdb to 2019 to 2021). For context, the study as a whole: Collaborator samples came from the United States, Italy and Spain and covered acute and convalescent phases of COVID-19. The dataset comprised deeply sampled blood TCRbeta repertoires from subjects exposed to, actively infected with, or recovered from COVID-19. The repertoires were released in a freely available public database intended as a resource for research on the immune response to SARS-CoV-2. The samples were drawn from two sources: the first 160 participants of the ongoing ImmuneRACE study, and 1,254 subjects contributed by 6 global collaborators. Nearly every sample came with metadata listing a de-identified subject ID, COVID-19 status, age in years and sex. Where available, HLA class I and class II types were taken from metadata supplied by the sample provider and were not determined by assay-based typing. The material from the prospective study consisted of cDNA or gDNA derived from T cells, B-cell-depleted T cells, or PBMCs. Study-wide conclusions, independent of this receptor: The amount of clinical and demographic metadata varied by source and participant and was provided uncurated.

A note on this clone: The antigen it binds to is not known. One base away there is no much larger clone; base qualities are not given.

TCRbeta CDR3 regions were amplified from genomic DNA by means of the immunoSEQ Assay, a bias-controlled multiplex PCR. Per the source publication's procedure: Nucleated cell counts per sample were estimated from amplification of reference gene primers within the assay. Sequence reads were collapsed and filtered to measure the absolute abundance of every unique TCRbeta CDR3 rearrangement. Productive Simpson clonality was computed per sample as the square root of Simpson's diversity index over productive rearrangements. TCRdb stores this immuneACCESS table with in-frame sequences only. Part of the clones is absent; in the studies checked, under half of the shortfall reflects unresolved V genes, and no reason is known for the rest. D and trimming come from the DNA, and the V and J calls and clone size come from that table. For this sample the table gives about 240,000 clones, of which roughly four fifths were detected only once. Roughly 12% of the sample comes from the top ten.

Collaborating institutions collected whole blood in K2EDTA tubes following their own protocols. For TCRbeta analysis, collaborators shipped samples in one of three forms: frozen whole blood, isolated PBMCs, or DNA extracted from either of those sample types. From the cysteine through the phenylalanine, the CDR3 covers 15 amino acids. Here the CDR3 DNA is all that survives: 45 bases in frame from base 1. The germline V gene yields ENHRY for CDR1 and SYGVKD for CDR2. V lost 7 bases and J lost 5 bases, and the count of bases not matched to a germline gene is 10. This TCR was recovered from a woman aged 55-75 years with active or convalescent COVID-19. The chain is encoded by TRBV10-3 joined to TRBJ2-3; 9 central nucleotides agree with TRBD1. Input material: peripheral blood. The CDR3: CAINLGQGYGDTQYF. The nucleotide sequence is TGTGCCATCAACCTTGGACAGGGGTATGGAGATACGCAGTATTTT.